This T cell receptor beta chain was found in a study of CD8+ T cells in alopecia areata. As for the study in general: Tofacitinib continued for 6 to 18 months and was then withheld for 6 months.

Extraction of RNA preceded its reverse transcription into cDNA, which served as the sequencing template. Method: immunoSEQ multiplex PCR; TCRdb's copy keeps in-frame clones and lacks some. The table has fewer than 250,000 clones, roughly two fifths seen once. CDR3 size: 12 residues. Germline values: CDR1 MGHRA, CDR2 YSYEKL. V lost 3 bases, J lost 6 bases, and 8 bases lay in between. Stated treatment: oral pan-JAK inhibitor, 5-10 mg twice daily. This clone was detected a few times. The antigen is not known. Study-wide findings and caveats: Clonality was higher in lesional than normal scalp, especially in alopecia totalis/universalis.

The chain joins TRBV4-1 to TRBJ1-1; no definite D call. The starting material was CD4+ T cells sorted from blood, obtained at approximately week 34, from a patient treated with tofacitinib. The source is a human donor with alopecia areata. The CDR3 coding sequence is TGCGCCAGCAGCCATGTATTCGCTGAAGCTTTCTTT. This sequence encodes CASSHVFAEAFF.